This T cell receptor beta chain is drawn from a study of blood T cell repertoires in COVID-19 (dated by TCRdb to the early 2020s). As for the study more broadly: The collaborator samples originated in the United States, Italy and Spain and spanned the acute and convalescent phases of COVID-19. Where available, HLA class I and class II types were taken from metadata supplied by the sample provider and were not determined by assay-based typing. The samples were drawn from two sources: the first 160 participants of the ongoing ImmuneRACE study, and 1,200 or so subjects contributed by 6 global collaborators. A de-identified subject ID, COVID-19 status, age in years and sex were almost always included in the sample metadata. The prospective study material was composed of cDNA or gDNA derived from T cells, B-cell-depleted T cells, or PBMCs. Deeply sampled blood TCRbeta repertoires from subjects exposed to, actively infected with, or recovered from COVID-19 were included in the dataset. A freely available public database, intended as a resource for researchers studying the immune response to SARS-CoV-2, is where the repertoires were released.

Study-wide conclusions, independent of this receptor: The quantity of clinical and demographic metadata differed by source and by participant and was supplied without curation.

A second Seattle source provided samples from volunteer blood donors who had recovered from COVID-19. Collaborating institutions collected whole blood in K2EDTA tubes following their own protocols. Collaborator samples were shipped for TCRbeta analysis as frozen whole blood, isolated PBMCs, or DNA extracted from either sample type. This clone was detected a few times. Its cognate antigen has yet to be identified. Per-base quality was not reported, and no clone a single base away is much larger than it. TCRbeta CDR3 regions were amplified from genomic DNA by means of the immunoSEQ Assay, a bias-controlled multiplex PCR. The authors processed their data as follows. Nucleated cell counts per sample were estimated from amplification of reference gene primers within the assay. To quantify the absolute abundance of each unique TCRbeta CDR3 rearrangement, sequence reads were collapsed and filtered. For each sample, productive Simpson clonality was calculated as the square root of Simpson's diversity index across productive rearrangements. TCRdb took over this immuneACCESS table, retaining in-frame rearrangements with V and J assigned. Such tables are incomplete; in checked studies, under half of the missing clones stem from an unresolved V gene, and the remainder is unexplained. V and J calls and clone size are given by that table; D and trimming were obtained from the DNA. Recorded for this sample are over 250,000 clones; approximately 83% of them occurred a single time. Of the sample, around 10% is held by the ten largest clones.

Source material: peripheral blood. The receptor comes from a woman aged 50 to 60 who had recovered from COVID-19.

In nucleotides, the sequence is TGTGCCAGCAGTTGGCCAATACAGGGGTTCACCTACGAGCAGTACTTC. Protein translation: CASSWPIQGFTYEQYF. This sequence uses TRBV6-2 or TRBV6-3 and TRBJ2-7; the central 7 bases match TRBD1. There are 16 amino acids in the CDR3, from cysteine to phenylalanine inclusive. Only the CDR3 DNA is retained, 48 bases long and in frame from the first base. V and J are trimmed by 4 bases and 2 bases, and the gene matches miss 11 bases of the junction. Looking up the germline V gene yields CDR1 MNHEY and CDR2 SVGEGT.